This T cell receptor (beta chain) was captured in a study of Ad26.COV2.S vaccination and SARS-CoV-2 variants. Study details: This donor came from the COV1001 trial of Ad26.COV2.S. Each vaccinee took Ad26.COV2.S intramuscularly, once or twice 56 days apart. Study findings and constraints: Quantification of TCR breadth and depth may have yielded underestimates of total T cell responses.

Treatment: approximately 18 received Ad26.COV2.S at low or high dose, single or two shots; roughly 5 received placebo; per-sample allocation not given. Day 63 following the first vaccine or placebo injection was when the samples were taken. Participants' vaccine, an Ad26 vector, delivered Wuhan-strain SARS-CoV-2 spike. Remarks on this clone: Antigen specificity is unknown. Other DNA sequences of this sample code for an identical CDR3.

Method: immunoSEQ multiplex PCR; TCRdb's copy keeps in-frame clones and lacks some. This sample yields 300,000 to 350,000 clones, of which around 90% are seen a single time; 6.4% belongs to the top ten. This TCR derives from a person aged 18-60 years who received the Ad26.COV2.S COVID-19 vaccine or a placebo. The sample in question was peripheral blood, obtained in a trial of Ad26.COV2.S vaccine versus placebo.

The CDR3 DNA reads as TGTGCCAGCAGCTTGGACGGGAACACTGAAGCTTTCTTT. As protein: CASSLDGNTEAFF. The chain joins TRBV11-3 to TRBJ1-1; no firm D call. The germline gives CDR1 SGHNT, CDR2 YENEEA. Trimming removed 3 bases from V and 1 base from J, with 6 bases in between. The CDR3 spans 13 residues.